Many counts were recorded for the clone carrying this TCR beta chain. Its specificity is not known. The CDR3 is 16 residues long. After removal of 6 bases from V and 4 bases from J, the junction contained 10 bases not matched to a gene. This sample is drawn from a study of early T cells in non-severe SARS-CoV-2 infection. Study-wide points: VDJdb matching skewed toward anti-spike CD8 responses, missing private and CD4 specificities.

Each CDR3 protein gets one entry after TCRdb re-called the 5' RACE reads with MiXCR. The top ten clones hold 3% of a sample with some 39,000 distinct CDR3 sequences, roughly 4.2% of them seen once. Sequencing was done on a sample of whole blood. The chain couples TRBV12-3 or TRBV12-4 to TRBJ2-5; TRBD2 aligns across 11 bases. The TCR sequence derives from an adult who was a healthcare worker with PCR-confirmed SARS-CoV-2 infection or an uninfected control (not recorded which). The CDR3 DNA sequence: TGTGCCAGCAGCCGGACTAGCGGGTGGGGCGGAGAGACCCAGTACTTC. It encodes CASSRTSGWGGETQYF.